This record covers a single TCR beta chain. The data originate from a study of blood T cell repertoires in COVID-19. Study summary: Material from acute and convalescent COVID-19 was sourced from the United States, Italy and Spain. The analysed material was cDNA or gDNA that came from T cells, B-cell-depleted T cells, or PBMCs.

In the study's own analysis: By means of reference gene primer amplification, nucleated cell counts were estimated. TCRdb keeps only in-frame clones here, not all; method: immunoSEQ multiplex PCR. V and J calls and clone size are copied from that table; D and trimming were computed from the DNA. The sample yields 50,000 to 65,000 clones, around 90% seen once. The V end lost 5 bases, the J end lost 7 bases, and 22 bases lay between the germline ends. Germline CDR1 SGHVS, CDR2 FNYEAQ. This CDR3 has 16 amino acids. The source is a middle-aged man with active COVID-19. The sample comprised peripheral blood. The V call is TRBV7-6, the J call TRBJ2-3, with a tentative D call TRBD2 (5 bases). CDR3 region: CASSQGGIPPMYTQYF. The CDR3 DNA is TGTGCCAGCAGCCAAGGAGGCATTCCCCCGATGTATACGCAGTATTTT.